Listed below are T cell receptor beta chains from one sample, sequenced in a study of sequential checkpoint blockade in melanoma. TCRdb keeps only in-frame clones here, not all; method: immunoSEQ multiplex PCR. The table records 4,000 or so clones, 20% to 25% of them present only once. The source material was tumor tissue (inferred from file names), sampled from a patient given nivolumab and ipilimumab in sequence. The receptors originated from a human donor with melanoma. The conserved cysteine and the conserved F or W are not part of the CDR3 here. The order of the fields is J gene, V gene, CDR3 length, CDR3 protein.

>TRBJ2-1|TRBV29-1|10
SVVAGYNEQF
>TRBJ1-5|TRBV23-1|13
ASSQDGLPLQPQH
>TRBJ2-7|TRBV6-8|13
ASSGDRGVSYEQY
>TRBJ2-2|TRBV12-5|11
ASKRGYTGELF
>TRBJ2-1|TRBV11-3|14
ASSHGHGLADNEQF
>TRBJ1-2|TRBV18|11
ASSSDGNYGYT
>TRBJ2-7|TRBV6-8|12
ASSAGTGVYEQY
>TRBJ2-2|TRBV30|12
AWSYRPNTGELF
>TRBJ2-3|TRBV2|11
ASSEAVQGTQY
>TRBJ1-1|TRBV19|13
ASSHTSIGATEAF
>TRBJ2-2|TRBV30|12
AWSGHSGTGELF
>TRBJ2-5|TRBV19|12
ASRQTGAQETQY
>TRBJ2-2|TRBV28|14
ASRKGGTGGSGELF
>TRBJ2-2|TRBV19|14
ASSTTGVRNTGELF
>TRBJ1-2|TRBV7-2|11
ASSWGQGAGYT
>TRBJ1-2|TRBV11-3|12
ASSLSRTNYGYT
>TRBJ1-3|TRBV11-3|16
ASSLYGQTFYSGNTIY
>TRBJ1-5|TRBV6-8|17
ASRRGYRDRVRSNQPQH
>TRBJ2-1|TRBV5-1|12
ASNGGNSYNEQF
>TRBJ2-5|TRBV28|15
ASSPTGTGAIKETQY
>TRBJ2-1|TRBV6-1|16
ASSEATTRDRPINEQF
>TRBJ2-7|TRBV11-3|16
ASSLGKAGTGNSYEQY
>TRBJ1-1|TRBV19|13
ASSPTDRSRAEAF